These T cell receptor beta chains were read from a single sample in a study of shared clonotypes between healthy human individuals. Measured with immunoSEQ multiplex PCR; TCRdb has only the in-frame clones, and not every one. This table has about 490,000 clones, over 70% appearing once. The specimen sequenced was PBMCs. These receptors all come from a woman aged 40-49 years in good health. Some clones in this sample may be carry-over from other donors' samples. The CDR3 runs from the conserved cysteine through the conserved F or W. The D gene is left open where the match is weak. Rows give clone size only sometimes, using once, few, many, or a class for an expanded clone.

v_gene,abundance,j_gene,d_gene,CDR3aa,CDR3nt
TRBV7-9,once,TRBJ1-1,.,CASSWDTPTDTEAFF,TGTGCCAGCAGCTGGGACACCCCGACGGACACTGAAGCTTTCTTT
TRBV28,.,TRBJ1-2,.,CASSPQIRLITF,TGTGCCAGCAGCCCACAGATCCGGTTGATCACCTTC
TRBV18,.,TRBJ2-7,TRBD1,CASSPRLQGTSYEQYF,TGTGCCAGCTCACCAAGGTTACAGGGGACCTCCTACGAGCAGTACTTC
TRBV14,.,TRBJ2-7,TRBD1,CASSPWDRGFQYF,TGTGCCAGCAGCCCTTGGGACAGGGGATTTCAGTACTTC
TRBV21-1,.,TRBJ2-7,.,CASSKLGTKRASYEQYF,TGTGCCAGCAGCAAACTAGGGACTAAGCGGGCCTCCTACGAGCAGTACTTC
TRBV5-6,.,TRBJ2-2,.,CASSPGLRLFF,TGTGCCAGCAGCCCTGGACTGCGGCTGTTTTTT
TRBV5-1,.,TRBJ1-4,TRBD1,CASSPDRGRGEKLFF,TGCGCCAGCAGCCCGGACAGGGGGCGAGGTGAAAAACTGTTTTTT
TRBV5-1,.,TRBJ2-3,TRBD2,CASSPVLAGGQGDTQYF,TGCGCCAGCAGCCCCGTGCTAGCGGGAGGGCAGGGAGATACGCAGTATTTT
TRBV15,.,TRBJ1-1,.,CATSRVGNTEAFF,TGTGCCACCAGCAGAGTAGGGAACACTGAAGCTTTCTTT
TRBV19,once,TRBJ2-7,.,CASSIGTNYEQYF,TGTGCCAGTAGTATAGGAACTAACTACGAGCAGTACTTC
TRBV6-5,once,TRBJ1-1,.,CASSYSAGVETEAFF,TGTGCCAGCAGTTACTCTGCAGGGGTTGAAACTGAAGCTTTCTTT
TRBV11-3,.,TRBJ1-1,.,CASSLEVNTEAFF,TGTGCCAGCAGCTTAGAGGTGAACACTGAAGCTTTCTTT
TRBV2,.,TRBJ2-1,.,CARDPPSQGRNSYNEQFF,TGTGCCAGGGATCCCCCCAGCCAGGGACGCAACTCCTACAATGAGCAGTTCTTC
TRBV30,.,TRBJ1-1,.,CAWALRPVDTEAFF,TGTGCCTGGGCCCTCCGGCCAGTAGACACTGAAGCTTTCTTT
TRBV7-2,once,TRBJ2-7,.,CASSLDGGSYEQYF,TGTGCCAGCAGCTTAGACGGGGGCTCCTACGAGCAGTACTTC
TRBV5-6,.,TRBJ1-2,.,CASSLVLQGYGYTF,TGTGCCAGCAGCTTGGTCCTACAGGGCTATGGCTACACCTTC
TRBV10-3,.,TRBJ2-3,.,CAISSQVSIDTQYF,TGTGCCATCAGTTCCCAGGTCAGCATTGATACGCAGTATTTT
TRBV5-1,.,TRBJ2-1,TRBD2,CASSLEGLAGEIHSYNEQFF,TGCGCCAGCAGCTTGGAGGGACTAGCGGGAGAGATTCACTCCTACAATGAGCAGTTCTTC
TRBV29-1,.,TRBJ2-7,.,CSVVIPSSSYEQYF,TGCAGCGTTGTAATTCCCAGCTCGTCCTACGAGCAGTACTTC
TRBV29-1,few,TRBJ1-1,.,CSVEDGARYTEAFF,TGCAGCGTTGAAGATGGGGCTAGGTACACTGAAGCTTTCTTT
TRBV2,once,TRBJ2-2,.,CASRTDNTGELFF,TGTGCCAGCAGGACAGATAACACCGGGGAGCTGTTTTTT
TRBV7-8,.,TRBJ1-1,.,CASSLANQGGTEAFF,TGTGCCAGCAGCTTAGCGAACCAGGGTGGCACTGAAGCTTTCTTT
TRBV7-8,few,TRBJ2-5,TRBD2,CASSLASGSQETQYF,TGTGCCAGCAGCTTAGCTAGCGGGAGCCAAGAGACCCAGTACTTC
TRBV28,.,TRBJ1-1,TRBD1,CASSPTFGTGDTEAFF,TGTGCCAGCAGTCCTACCTTCGGGACAGGGGACACTGAAGCTTTCTTT
TRBV15,.,TRBJ2-1,.,CATSRGSGPESEQFF,TGTGCCACCAGCAGAGGTTCGGGGCCAGAGAGTGAGCAGTTCTTC
TRBV7-2,.,TRBJ1-1,.,CASSTQGGYTEAFF,TGTGCCAGCAGCACCCAAGGGGGTTACACTGAAGCTTTCTTT
TRBV7-9,few,TRBJ1-1,TRBD1,CASSPRQGYNTEAFF,TGTGCCAGCAGCCCCCGACAGGGATATAACACTGAAGCTTTCTTT
TRBV28,few,TRBJ1-5,.,CASASYSNQPQHF,TGTGCCAGCGCGTCGTATAGCAATCAGCCCCAGCATTTT